This TCR beta chain was recorded in a study of patients and donors after allogeneic stem cell transplantation. Using its own MiXCR run on the RT-PCR reads, TCRdb lists one record per CDR3 protein. The sample yields approximately 150,000 distinct CDR3 sequences, roughly 35% seen once. Germline lookup yields CDR1 DFQATT and CDR2 SNEGSKA (reference sequence). This CDR3 is built from 15 residues. The V end lost 6 bases, the J end lost 7 bases, and 22 bases lay between the germline ends. This TCR was recovered from a human donor who was either an allogeneic HSCT recipient or a stem cell or donor lymphocyte infusion donor (not recorded which). It is not recorded whose cells these are; they may come from a transplant donor. The chain recombines TRBV20-1 with TRBJ1-5; maybe TRBD1 (5 bases). The sequencing input was blood, either unsorted or a sorted T cell fraction (not recorded which). CDR3 loop: CSAIVRDGPGQPQHF. The DNA for the CDR3 is TGCAGTGCCATAGTCCGGGACGGTCCAGGGCAGCCCCAGCATTTT.